What follows are 25 T cell receptor beta chains derived from one specimen sequenced in a study of ipilimumab plus nivolumab after autologous stem cell transplantation. Data came from immunoSEQ multiplex PCR; TCRdb stores just in-frame clones and leaves some out. The profile covers approximately 84,000 clones, with over 80% appearing a single time and approximately 2.2% taken by the ten largest. This material consisted of PBMCs, taken in a trial of ipilimumab plus nivolumab as post-transplant consolidation. Receptors originate from a male donor with diffuse large B-cell lymphoma.

J is TRBJ1-4 and V is TRBV5-1; D may be TRBD1 (5 bases). V was pared by 0 bases and J by 0 bases, with 15 bases between. The germline gives CDR1 SGHRS, CDR2 YFSETQ. The CDR3 loop spans 18 amino acids. Written as DNA, the CDR3 is TGCGCCAGCAGCTTGGAGCCGGGACTTCCAGCAACTAATGAAAAACTGTTTTTT. The encoded protein is CASSLEPGLPATNEKLFF. Combining the CDR3 with reference TRBV5-1 and TRBJ1-4 gives the whole variable domain KAGVTQTPRYLIKTRGQQVTLSCSPISGHRSVSWYQQTPGQGLQFLFEYFSETQRNKGNFPGRFSGRQFSNSRSEMNVSTLELGDSALYLCASSLEPGLPATNEKLFFGSGTQLSVL.

The rearrangement joins TRBV5-1 to TRBJ1-1; D is ambiguous. This CDR3 contains 14 residues. Trimming removed 0 bases from V and 1 base from J, with 7 bases in between. CDR1 is SGHRS, CDR2 YFSETQ, per germline. This CDR3 is CASSLDGPNTEAFF. CDR3 sequence (DNA): TGCGCCAGCAGCTTGGACGGGCCGAACACTGAAGCTTTCTTT. Filled out from reference TRBV5-1 and TRBJ1-1, the complete variable domain reads KAGVTQTPRYLIKTRGQQVTLSCSPISGHRSVSWYQQTPGQGLQFLFEYFSETQRNKGNFPGRFSGRQFSNSRSEMNVSTLELGDSALYLCASSLDGPNTEAFFGQGTRLTVV.

The gene calls are TRBV9 and TRBJ2-3, with 9 bases fitting TRBD2. Trimming removed 7 bases from V and 2 bases from J; junction bases left unmatched: 11. The germline CDR1 and CDR2 sequences are SGDLS and YYNGEE. CDR3 length: 16 amino acids. The CDR3 bases are TGTGCCAGCGCGGCGGGGACTAGCATTAACACAGATACGCAGTATTTT. This translates into CASAAGTSINTDTQYF.

V and J are TRBV10-3 and TRBJ2-3; D not certain. Germline V lookup: CDR1 ENHRY, CDR2 SYGVKD. This CDR3 region has 15 residues. V lost 1 base and J 0 bases, leaving 8 bases between the germline ends. The CDR3 region is CAISELSSSTDTQYF. The CDR3 DNA follows: TGTGCCATCAGTGAGTTGAGTTCTAGCACAGATACGCAGTATTTT.

V is TRBV7-6 and J is TRBJ2-3; 13 bases line up with TRBD2. Germline V gene sequence: CDR1 SGHVS, CDR2 FNYEAQ. V shed 4 bases, J shed 0 bases, and the junction held 1 base outside the gene matches. The CDR3 runs 16 residues. The CDR3: CASSSTSGGSTDTQYF. In DNA, the CDR3 is TGTGCCAGCAGCTCGACTAGCGGGGGGAGCACAGATACGCAGTATTTT.

The rearrangement links TRBV30 to TRBJ1-6; D may be TRBD1 (5 bases). This CDR3 region has 16 residues. V lost 3 bases, J lost 9 bases, and 21 bases lay in between. Germline CDR1 reads GTSNPN; CDR2 reads SVGIG (reference sequence). CDR3 loop: CAWSDLQGKDSSPLHF. CDR3 DNA sequence: TGTGCCTGGAGCGATCTCCAGGGTAAGGATAGTTCACCCCTCCACTTT.

J is TRBJ2-3 and V is TRBV9; TRBD2 agrees at 15 bases. In germline, CDR1 is SGDLS, CDR2 YYNGEE. V was pared by 4 bases and J by 2 bases, with 5 bases of the junction left unmatched. The length of the CDR3 is 17 residues. Here the CDR3 DNA reads TGTGCCAGCAGCTTCGGGACTAGCGGGGGGATCACAGATACGCAGTATTTT. Its protein is CASSFGTSGGITDTQYF.

This chain uses TRBV5-6 with TRBJ2-1; unclear D gene. V lost 2 bases to trimming and J lost 9 bases, with 9 bases between them. Looked up from germline, CDR1 is SGHDT and CDR2 is YYEEEE. This CDR3 region has 12 residues. The CDR3 DNA sequence: TGTGCCAGCAGCTTTACAATGACTGAGCAGTTCTTC. It translates to CASSFTMTEQFF.

The sample holds one count of this clone. The chain combines TRBV10-3 with TRBJ2-3; D is possibly TRBD1 (5 bases). V was trimmed by 3 bases and J by 0 bases, leaving 10 bases between them. Germline-derived CDR1 and CDR2 are ENHRY and SYGVKD. CDR3 length equals 15 residues. The CDR3 DNA reads TGTGCCATCAGTGAAGGGGAAATTAGCACAGATACGCAGTATTTT. As protein: CAISEGEISTDTQYF.

The V call is TRBV4-1, the J call TRBJ2-7; 7 bases line up with TRBD1. Trimming at V came to 4 bases and at J to 3 bases, leaving 3 bases not matched to a gene. Germline V CDR1 and CDR2: MGHRA, YSYEKL. The CDR3 loop spans 13 amino acids. Here the CDR3 reads CASSPRDSYEQYF. The CDR3 DNA sequence: TGCGCCAGCAGCCCAAGGGACAGCTACGAGCAGTACTTC.

The J gene is TRBJ1-2, the V gene TRBV5-4; D gene unclear. V lost 1 base and J 6 bases, leaving 10 bases between the germline ends. The CDR3 is made up of 13 amino acids. CDR1 SGHNT and CDR2 YYREEE come from the germline V gene (reference sequence). The CDR3 DNA sequence: TGTGCCAGCAGCTTGAAACAGCTTGATGGCTACACCTTC. This codes for CASSLKQLDGYTF.

The genes are TRBV18 and TRBJ2-3; possibly TRBD1 for D (6 bases). CDR1 is KGHSH, CDR2 LQKENI, per germline. CDR3 length: 14 residues. Trimming took 3 bases from V and 3 from J, leaving 10 bases between them. CDR3 amino acids: CASSPSRGTDTQYF. CDR3 DNA: TGTGCCAGCTCACCGTCTAGGGGGACAGATACGCAGTATTTT.

The chain couples TRBV10-3 to TRBJ2-7, with unresolved D. CDR1 ENHRY and CDR2 SYGVKD come from the germline V gene. The CDR3 runs 13 residues. V dropped 0 bases and J dropped 5 bases, with 8 bases sitting between them. This CDR3 is CAISESEGDEQYF. The CDR3 DNA follows: TGTGCCATCAGTGAGTCGGAAGGAGACGAGCAGTACTTC.

This clone was seen a few times. The rearrangement links TRBV7-6 to TRBJ2-7; TRBD2 aligns across 11 bases. Germline V CDR1 and CDR2: SGHVS, FNYEAQ. There are 15 residues in the CDR3. Losses at the gene ends were 2 bases for V and 3 bases for J; bases not matched to a gene: 3. CDR3 nucleotides: TGTGCCAGCAGCTTAACGCTAGCGGGAGGCTACGAGCAGTACTTC. Translation: CASSLTLAGGYEQYF.

This clone was seen a handful of times. The chain is built from TRBV19 and TRBJ2-2; the D is unclear. The length of the CDR3 is 14 residues. V was cut by 3 bases and J by 7 bases, with 12 bases left in between. Germline lookup yields CDR1 LNHDA and CDR2 SQIVND (reference sequence). CDR3 amino acids: CASSIAPRVGELFF. The CDR3 DNA reads TGTGCCAGTAGTATTGCCCCCCGCGTCGGGGAGCTGTTTTTT.

The V gene is TRBV5-1, the J gene TRBJ1-4; 8 nucleotides line up with TRBD1. With V trimmed by 1 base and J by 8 bases, 4 bases remained unmatched. The germline V gene encodes CDR1 SGHRS and CDR2 YFSETQ. The CDR3 is made up of 14 amino acids. The DNA for the CDR3 is TGCGCCAGCAGCTTGACAGGGGGACACGAAAAACTGTTTTTT. Amino acids: CASSLTGGHEKLFF.

The V gene is TRBV7-9, the J gene TRBJ1-2; D uncertain. The CDR3 extends over 14 amino acids. Per germline, CDR1 SEHNR and CDR2 FQNEAQ (reference sequence). V was shortened by 1 base and J by 4 bases, with 10 bases between the two germline ends. CDR3 nucleotides: TGTGCCAGCAGCTTAGTGGGCAGCACCTATGGCTACACCTTC. Translated: CASSLVGSTYGYTF. Full variable domain (remainder filled in from reference TRBV7-9 and TRBJ1-2): DTGVSQNPRHKITKRGQNVTFRCDPISEHNRLYWYRQTLGQGPEFLTYFQNEAQLEKSRLLSDRFSAERPKGSFSTLEIQRTEQGDSAMYLCASSLVGSTYGYTFGSGTRLTVV.

The V gene is TRBV28, the J gene TRBJ1-2; tentative D call: TRBD1 (6 bases). V lost 4 bases, J lost 5 bases, and 20 bases lay in between. The CDR3 covers 16 residues. CDR1 is MDHEN and CDR2 is SYDVKM in the germline V gene. The CDR3 region has the DNA TGTGCCAGCAGTTCCCCCGCCGGGGGGCTCGGGTATGGCTACACCTTC. This sequence encodes CASSSPAGGLGYGYTF.

V is TRBV2 and J is TRBJ2-5, with D perhaps TRBD1 or TRBD2 (5 bases each). Germline V gene data show CDR1 as SNHLY and CDR2 as FYNNEI. CDR3 size: 13 residues. V lost 8 bases to trimming and J lost 4 bases, with 14 bases between them. The CDR3 protein is CASGGRVTETQYF. DNA for the CDR3: TGTGCCAGCGGAGGCAGGGTCACAGAGACCCAGTACTTC.

This chain connects TRBV5-1 to TRBJ1-1; D is perhaps TRBD1 (6 bases). Between the trimmed V and J ends, which lost 1 base and 5 bases, there was a span of 15 bases. The germline gives CDR1 SGHRS, CDR2 YFSETQ. The CDR3 extends over 15 amino acids. The CDR3 DNA reads as TGCGCCAGCAGCTTGAGCCGGGGGGCGGGTACTGAAGCTTTCTTT. It translates to CASSLSRGAGTEAFF.

This clone appeared once. This CDR3 is CASSGTGSGTGELFF. The CDR3 nucleotides are TGTGCCAGCAGCGGAACAGGGTCAGGCACCGGGGAGCTGTTTTTT. The chain is built from TRBV9 and TRBJ2-2; D perhaps matches TRBD1 (6 bases). There are 15 residues in the CDR3. Trimming took off 3 bases at V and 4 bases at J, with 13 bases between the two ends. Germline assignment: CDR1 SGDLS and CDR2 YYNGEE.

The rearrangement joins TRBV6-1 to TRBJ1-4, with TRBD1 as a possible D gene (6 bases). V lost 5 bases, J lost 8 bases, and 9 bases lay in between. Germline CDR1 reads MNHNS; CDR2 reads SASEGT. The CDR3 loop spans 12 amino acids. CDR3 amino acids: CASSRGGEKLFF. The CDR3 region has the DNA TGTGCCAGCAGTCGCGGGGGCGAAAAACTGTTTTTT.

The rearrangement joins TRBV11-2 to TRBJ1-2; D not certain. The CDR3 is 16 amino acids. Deletions cut 5 bases from V and 2 bases from J, with 18 bases between. The germline V gene encodes CDR1 SGHAT and CDR2 FQNNGV. CDR3 in amino acids: CASSPLNMRPNYGYTF. The DNA for the CDR3 is TGTGCCAGCAGCCCCCTGAATATGAGGCCGAACTATGGCTACACCTTC.

The chain carries TRBV6-1 and TRBJ2-7, with unresolved D. V lost 8 bases and J lost 1, with 9 bases in between. The V gene's germline CDR1 is MNHNS and CDR2 SASEGT. This CDR3 is built from 12 residues. CDR3 protein: CASRGISYEQYF. The CDR3 bases are TGTGCCAGCCGAGGCATATCCTACGAGCAGTACTTC.

The rearrangement uses TRBV6-6 and TRBJ2-6; 8 nucleotides agree with TRBD1. The CDR3 contains 15 residues. Germline CDR1 and CDR2: MNHNY and SVGAGI (reference sequence). Unmatched junction bases numbered 2, after V lost 5 bases and J lost 2 bases. The CDR3 coding sequence is TGTGCCAGCAGTCAGACAGGGGCTGGGGCCAACGTCCTGACTTTC. Translating it yields CASSQTGAGANVLTF.